The TCR beta chain described here comes from a study of monozygotic twins with inflammatory bowel disease. The CDR3 contains 13 residues. Germline V gene data show CDR1 as SEHNR and CDR2 as FQNEAQ (reference sequence). The authors isolated total RNA from whole blood without sorting T cells. Nested PCRs of about 17 and 10 cycles, two in total, were run on TCRalpha and TCRbeta cDNA. Following a re-call of the 5' RACE reads, TCRdb has one entry per CDR3 protein and lacks DNA. The listing records 150,000 to 200,000 distinct CDR3 sequences. This chain links TRBV7-9 with TRBJ2-7. Input material: blood. The TCR sequence derives from a human donor with ulcerative colitis or Crohn's disease, or a healthy co-twin of an affected twin (not recorded which). Here the CDR3 reads CASSLAQGAEQYF. Full variable domain (outside the CDR3, taken from reference TRBV7-9 and TRBJ2-7): DTGVSQNPRHKITKRGQNVTFRCDPISEHNRLYWYRQTLGQGPEFLTYFQNEAQLEKSRLLSDRFSAERPKGSFSTLEIQRTEQGDSAMYLCASSLAQGAEQYFGPGTRLTVT.